Listed here is a single T cell receptor beta chain. These data belong to a study of blood T cell repertoires in COVID-19. Authors' data handling: Estimates of nucleated cell counts were drawn from the amplification of reference gene primers. Data came from immunoSEQ multiplex PCR; TCRdb stores just in-frame clones and leaves some out. V and J calls and clone size are those listed in that table; D and trimming were worked out from the DNA. The sample records 200,000 to 250,000 clones, about four fifths being singletons. Germline-derived CDR1 and CDR2 are SGHAT and FQNNGV. This CDR3 comprises 17 residues. V shed 2 bases and J 3 bases; nucleotides not matched to a gene: 11.

The chain employs TRBV11-2 and TRBJ2-7, with TRBD2 matching 9 bases. Sequencing was performed on peripheral blood. The clonotype was recovered from a man aged 45-65 years with active or convalescent COVID-19. The CDR3 protein is CASSLILAGQRGYEQYF. The CDR3 coding sequence is TGTGCCAGCAGCTTAATCCTAGCGGGGCAGAGGGGCTACGAGCAGTACTTC.